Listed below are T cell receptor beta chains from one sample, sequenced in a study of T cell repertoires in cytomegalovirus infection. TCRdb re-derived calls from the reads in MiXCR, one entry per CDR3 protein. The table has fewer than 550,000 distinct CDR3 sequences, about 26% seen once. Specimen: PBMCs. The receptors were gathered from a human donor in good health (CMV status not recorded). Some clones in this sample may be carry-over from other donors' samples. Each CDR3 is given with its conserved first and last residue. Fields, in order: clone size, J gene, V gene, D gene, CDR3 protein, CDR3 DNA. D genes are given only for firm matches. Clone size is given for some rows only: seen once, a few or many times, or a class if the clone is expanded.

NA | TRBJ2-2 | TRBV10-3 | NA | CAISDAYIQGSGTGELFF | TGTGCCATCAGTGACGCCTATATACAGGGAAGTGGCACCGGGGAGCTGTTTTTT
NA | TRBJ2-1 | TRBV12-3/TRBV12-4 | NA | CASSLGDKDDNEQFF | TGTGCCAGCAGTTTGGGGGACAAGGACGACAATGAGCAGTTCTTC
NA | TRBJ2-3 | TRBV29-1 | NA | CSGSFGGTDTQYF | TGCAGCGGTTCCTTCGGTGGCACAGATACGCAGTATTTT
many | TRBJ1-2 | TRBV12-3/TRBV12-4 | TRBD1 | CASSLTGGESGYTF | TGTGCCAGCAGCCTAACAGGGGGCGAGAGTGGCTACACCTTC
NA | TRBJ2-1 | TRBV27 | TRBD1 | CASRQTGGSYNEQFF | TGTGCCAGCAGGCAAACAGGGGGCTCCTACAATGAGCAGTTCTTC
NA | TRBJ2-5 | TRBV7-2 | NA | CASSLGGGPGASYF | TGTGCCAGCAGCTTGGGTGGGGGCCCGGGAGCCTCGTACTTC
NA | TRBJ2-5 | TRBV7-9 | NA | CASSARGYQETQYF | TGTGCCAGCAGCGCACGGGGGTACCAAGAGACCCAGTACTTC
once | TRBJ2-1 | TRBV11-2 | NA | CASSFAPRTDLEQFF | TGTGCCAGCAGCTTTGCCCCAAGGACGGACCTTGAGCAGTTCTTC
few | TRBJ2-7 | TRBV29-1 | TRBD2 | CSVEGLAGPYEQYF | TGCAGCGTTGAGGGACTAGCGGGTCCCTACGAGCAGTACTTC
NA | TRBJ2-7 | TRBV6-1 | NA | CASSEWADPYEQYF | TGTGCCAGCAGTGAATGGGCGGACCCCTACGAGCAGTACTTC
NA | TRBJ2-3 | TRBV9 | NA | CASSVATPYTDTQYF | TGTGCCAGCAGCGTCGCTACCCCCTACACAGATACGCAGTATTTT
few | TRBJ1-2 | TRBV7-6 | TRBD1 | CASSIRDSPNYGYTF | TGTGCCAGCAGCATAAGGGACAGTCCGAACTATGGCTACACCTTC
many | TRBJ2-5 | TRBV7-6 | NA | CASSSYQGLPGETQYF | TGTGCCAGCAGCTCCTACCAGGGGCTCCCAGGGGAGACCCAGTACTTC
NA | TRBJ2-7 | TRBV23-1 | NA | CASPDCTHIYEQYF | TGCGCCAGCCCTGACTGCACACACATCTACGAGCAGTACTTC
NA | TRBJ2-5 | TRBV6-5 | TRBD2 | CASSRTSGQETQYF | TGTGCCAGCAGCCGGACTAGCGGACAAGAGACCCAGTACTTC
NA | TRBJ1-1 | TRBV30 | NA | CAWTTGGTEAFF | TGTGCCTGGACCACCGGTGGTACTGAAGCTTTCTTT
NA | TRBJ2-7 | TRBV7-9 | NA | CASSSPGSYEQYF | TGTGCCAGCAGCTCCCCTGGGTCCTACGAGCAGTACTTC
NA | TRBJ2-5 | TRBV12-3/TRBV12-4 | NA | CASSLTLQETQYF | TGTGCCAGCAGTTTAACACTTCAAGAGACCCAGTACTTC
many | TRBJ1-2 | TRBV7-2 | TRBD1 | CASSSAYRGEGYTF | TGTGCCAGCAGCTCGGCGTACAGGGGCGAGGGCTACACCTTC
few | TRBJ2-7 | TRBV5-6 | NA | CASRKSGTYEQYF | TGTGCCAGCAGAAAAAGCGGAACCTACGAGCAGTACTTC
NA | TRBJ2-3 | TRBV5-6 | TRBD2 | CASRLGPGLAGGEPDTQYF | TGTGCCAGCAGGCTGGGACCGGGACTAGCGGGAGGAGAGCCAGATACGCAGTATTTT
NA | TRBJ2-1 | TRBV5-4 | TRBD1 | CASSNLRDRLYNEQFF | TGTGCCAGCAGTAACCTCCGGGACAGGCTCTACAATGAGCAGTTCTTC
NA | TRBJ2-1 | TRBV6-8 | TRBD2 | CASSSSPGLAIYNEQFF | TGTGCCAGCAGTTCCTCCCCGGGACTAGCGATATACAATGAGCAGTTCTTC
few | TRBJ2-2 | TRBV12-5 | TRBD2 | CASALLAGSNTGELFF | TGTGCTAGTGCTCTCTTAGCGGGGTCGAACACCGGGGAGCTGTTTTTT
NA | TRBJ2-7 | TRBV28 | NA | CASSLKGSSYEQYF | TGTGCCAGCAGTTTAAAGGGAAGCTCCTACGAGCAGTACTTC
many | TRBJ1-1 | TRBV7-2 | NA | CASSLGQHRAEAFF | TGTGCCAGCAGCTTAGGGCAGCATCGGGCTGAAGCTTTCTTT
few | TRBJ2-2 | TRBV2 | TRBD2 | CASGGLAGYTGELFF | TGTGCCAGCGGAGGACTAGCGGGGTACACCGGGGAGCTGTTTTTT
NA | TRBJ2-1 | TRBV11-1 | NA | CASLGAGYNEQFF | TGTGCCAGTTTGGGCGCAGGCTACAATGAGCAGTTCTTC
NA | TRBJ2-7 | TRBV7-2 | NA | CASSFTGPRYEQYF | TGTGCCAGCAGCTTTACTGGGCCTAGATACGAGCAGTACTTC
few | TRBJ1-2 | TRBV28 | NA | CASSPPLAGGYTF | TGTGCCAGCAGCCCGCCCTTGGCTGGTGGCTACACCTTC
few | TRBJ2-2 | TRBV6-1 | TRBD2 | CASRVHLAGVRTGELFF | TGTGCCAGCAGGGTCCATCTAGCGGGAGTACGGACCGGGGAGCTGTTTTTT
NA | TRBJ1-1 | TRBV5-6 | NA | CASSLGSTEAFF | TGTGCCAGCAGCTTGGGGAGCACTGAAGCTTTCTTT
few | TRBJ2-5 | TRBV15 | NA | CATSVGPGTEKTQYF | TGTGCCACCAGCGTCGGTCCCGGGACGGAAAAGACCCAGTACTTC
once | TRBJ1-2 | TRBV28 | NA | CASLPAGRGYGYTF | TGTGCCAGCCTCCCAGCGGGGAGAGGCTATGGCTACACCTTC
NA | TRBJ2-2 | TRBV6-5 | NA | CASSYSLPRPGELFF | TGTGCCAGCAGTTACTCGTTACCGCGTCCCGGGGAGCTGTTTTTT
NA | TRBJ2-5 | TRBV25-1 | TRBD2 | CASSDSGRASETQYF | TGTGCCAGCAGTGATAGCGGGAGGGCCTCGGAGACCCAGTACTTC
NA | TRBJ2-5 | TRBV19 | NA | CASRSVKRRGSEMGETQYF | TGTGCCAGTAGATCGGTAAAGCGGAGAGGGTCGGAGATGGGAGAGACCCAGTACTTC
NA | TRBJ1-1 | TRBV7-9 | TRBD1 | CASTLGQQNTEAFF | TGTGCCAGCACCCTGGGACAGCAGAACACTGAAGCTTTCTTT
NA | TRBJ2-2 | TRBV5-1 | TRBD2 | CASSSGLAGFLTGELFF | TGCGCCAGCAGCTCAGGACTAGCGGGATTCCTTACCGGGGAGCTGTTTTTT
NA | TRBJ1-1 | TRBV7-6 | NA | CASSQGSEAFF | TGTGCCAGCAGCCAGGGGTCTGAAGCTTTCTTT
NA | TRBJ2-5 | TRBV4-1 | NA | CASSQERGGETQYF | TGCGCCAGCAGCCAAGAGAGGGGGGGTGAGACCCAGTACTTC